One and the same sample provided the 22 T cell receptor beta chains below, sequenced in a study of blood T cell repertoires in COVID-19. Clones were sequenced by immunoSEQ multiplex PCR, and TCRdb holds only the in-frame ones, with some missing. This table has 300,000 to 500,000 clones, over 75% appearing once. Sequencing used PBMCs or T cells enriched from blood (not recorded which). The receptor source for this set is a woman aged 40 to 50 with acute COVID-19.

The gene calls are TRBV5-4 and TRBJ2-7; 8 bases align to TRBD1. The germline V gene has CDR1 SGHNT and CDR2 YYREEE (reference sequence). This CDR3 comprises 13 residues. The V gene end was trimmed by 5 bases and the J gene end by 3 bases; junction bases not matched to a gene: 4. The CDR3 bases are TGTGCCAGCAGAAGGACAGGGTACTACGAGCAGTACTTC. This gives the protein CASRRTGYYEQYF.

CDR3 loop: CASSRTGFEAFF. The CDR3 coding sequence is TGTGCCAGCAGCCGGACAGGGTTTGAAGCTTTCTTT. J is TRBJ1-1 and V is TRBV2; 8 nucleotides align to TRBD1. There are 12 residues in the CDR3. The germline V gene has CDR1 SNHLY and CDR2 FYNNEI. Trimming cost V 6 bases and J 7 bases; bases outside gene matches: 4.

The chain uses TRBV7-9 and TRBJ2-2, with TRBD2 identical over 8 bases. CDR3 size: 14 residues. CDR1 and CDR2 (germline): SEHNR, FQNEAQ (reference sequence). V lost 7 bases to trimming and J lost 4 bases; unmatched junction nucleotides: 5. As DNA, the CDR3 is TGTGCCAGCACCCCGGGGGGGTCCACCGGGGAGCTGTTTTTT. It encodes CASTPGGSTGELFF.

The V call is TRBV2, the J call TRBJ2-7; D may be TRBD2 (7 bases). The CDR3 contains 15 residues. CDR1 is SNHLY, CDR2 FYNNEI, per germline. With 8 bases removed from V and 6 bases from J, the gap between germline ends came to 23 bases. The chain's CDR3 is CASQGRGLGYSEQYF. The CDR3, as DNA: TGTGCCAGCCAGGGGCGAGGACTAGGATATAGCGAGCAGTACTTC.

Concerning this clone itself: Other DNA sequences in this sample translate to the same CDR3. The genes are TRBV3-1 (or the pseudogene TRBV3-2) and TRBJ2-5, with no clear D. Trimming removed 1 base at V and 2 bases at J, with 5 bases between. Germline-derived CDR1 and CDR2 are LGHDT and YNNKEL (reference sequence). The CDR3 totals 13 residues. CDR3 DNA: TGTGCCAGCAGCCAAGCCAGGCAAGAGACCCAGTACTTC. It encodes CASSQARQETQYF.

This clone was recorded only once. The germline gene is not matched at one end of the junction; a read error may be the cause. Here the CDR3 reads CASSWELQGTQYF. CDR3 sequence (DNA): TGTGCCAGCAGTTGGGAGCTCCAAGGGACCCAGTACTTC. This chain joins TRBV12-3 or TRBV12-4 and TRBJ2-5; the D gene is possibly TRBD2 (5 bases). CDR3 size: 13 residues.

This clone was observed a few times. This CDR3 reads CASSRQGDNTEAFF. The CDR3 bases are TGCGCCAGCAGCCGACAGGGAGATAACACTGAAGCTTTCTTT. The V and J genes are TRBV4-1 and TRBJ1-1; 7 bases line up with TRBD1. Germline V CDR1 and CDR2: MGHRA, YSYEKL. Trimming cost V 4 bases and J 2 bases; bases outside gene matches: 4. This CDR3 has 14 residues.

The chain recombines TRBV7-8 with TRBJ1-2, with D unclear. CDR1 is SGHVS, CDR2 FQNEAQ, per germline. The CDR3 is made up of 12 amino acids. Between the trimmed V and J ends, which lost 3 bases and 3 bases, there was a span of 5 bases. CDR3 sequence (DNA): TGTGCCAGCAGCTTGAGGGACTATGGCTACACCTTC. Translation: CASSLRDYGYTF.

Concerning this clone itself: Other DNA sequences within the sample encode an identical CDR3. This rearrangement joins TRBV30 to TRBJ2-7, with D maybe TRBD2 (7 bases). Trimming removed 0 bases from V and 1 base from J, with 10 bases in between. The CDR3 sequence is 14 residues long. Germline loops: CDR1 GTSNPN, CDR2 SVGIG (reference sequence). In DNA, the CDR3 is TGTGCCTGGAGTGTAGGGGGGGGTTCCTACGAGCAGTACTTC. Its protein is CAWSVGGGSYEQYF. The variable domain in full, with the rest retrieved from reference TRBV30 and TRBJ2-7, is SQTIHQWPATLVQPVGSPLSLECTVEGTSNPNLYWYRQAAGRGLQLLFYSVGIGQISSEVPQNLSASRPQDRQFILSSKKLLLSDSGFYLCAWSVGGGSYEQYFGPGTRLTVT.

The V gene is TRBV7-9, the J gene TRBJ1-2; D perhaps matches TRBD1 (5 bases). There are 14 residues in the CDR3. Trimming cost V 0 bases and J 4 bases, with 9 bases left between them. Germline loops: CDR1 SEHNR, CDR2 FQNEAQ (reference sequence). As DNA, the CDR3 is TGTGCCAGCAGCTTAGCCCCAGGGTTCTATGGCTACACCTTC. The encoded protein is CASSLAPGFYGYTF.

The chain is built from TRBV4-1 and TRBJ1-4, with 8 bases aligning to TRBD1. This CDR3 has 16 residues. J lost 3 bases, V lost 1 base, and 4 bases had no gene match. Germline CDR1 and CDR2: MGHRA and YSYEKL. Here the CDR3 reads CASSQVETGANEKLFF. CDR3 in DNA: TGCGCCAGCAGCCAAGTTGAGACAGGGGCTAATGAAAAACTGTTTTTT.

The chain carries TRBV15 and TRBJ1-3; TRBD1 agrees at 8 bases. Germline assignment: CDR1 LNHNV and CDR2 YYDKDF (reference sequence). The CDR3 length is 18 residues. V dropped 0 bases and J dropped 9; count of bases not matched to a gene: 16. The CDR3 protein is CATSRDRAFTGGSGTIYF. The CDR3 DNA is TGTGCCACCAGCAGAGATAGGGCCTTTACAGGGGGAAGCGGCACCATATATTTT.

This chain uses TRBV5-4 with TRBJ1-1; perhaps TRBD1 as D (6 bases). Germline CDR1 reads SGHNT; CDR2 reads YYREEE (reference sequence). V lost 3 bases and J lost 0, with 12 bases in between. The CDR3 has 15 residues. In DNA, the CDR3 is TGTGCCAGCAGCTGGGGGCCGGAGTTGAACACTGAAGCTTTCTTT. Translating gives CASSWGPELNTEAFF.

The rearrangement links TRBV6-5 to TRBJ1-2; TRBD1 agrees at 7 bases. The V gene's germline CDR1 is MNHEY and CDR2 SVGAGI. The CDR3 length is 12 residues. With 2 bases clipped from V and 8 bases from J, the junction kept 2 bases outside the gene matches. DNA of the CDR3: TGTGCCAGCAGTTACGACAGGGTCGGCTACACCTTC. It is translated as CASSYDRVGYTF.

The chain links TRBV2 to TRBJ2-7; D not certain. V was shortened by 1 base and J by 6 bases, with 7 bases between the two germline ends. Per germline, CDR1 SNHLY and CDR2 FYNNEI. The CDR3 is made up of 12 amino acids. Here the CDR3 reads CASSEVYTEQYF. The CDR3 DNA sequence: TGTGCCAGCAGTGAAGTGTACACCGAGCAGTACTTC. Full variable domain (outside the CDR3, taken from reference TRBV2 and TRBJ2-7): EPEVTQTPSHQVTQMGQEVILRCVPISNHLYFYWYRQILGQKVEFLVSFYNNEISEKSEIFDDQFSVERPDGSNFTLKIRSTKLEDSAMYFCASSEVYTEQYFGPGTRLTVT.

The chain couples TRBV7-9 to TRBJ2-1; 11 positions match TRBD2. CDR3 size: 15 residues. Germline V lookup: CDR1 SEHNR, CDR2 FQNEAQ (reference sequence). The J segment lost 15 bases and the V segment lost 0 bases, leaving 10 bases of the junction unmatched. CDR3 DNA sequence: TGTGCCAGCAGCTTAGCGGGAGGGCTAGCGGGGGGCGGGTTCTTC. It is translated as CASSLAGGLAGGGFF.

The chain combines TRBV30 with TRBJ1-6, with D maybe TRBD1 (5 bases). Germline V lookup: CDR1 GTSNPN, CDR2 SVGIG (reference sequence). V gave up 8 bases and J gave up 12 bases, with 14 bases separating them. There are 11 residues in the CDR3. The CDR3 protein is CAQSGGGPLHF. DNA for the CDR3: TGTGCCCAATCGGGGGGGGGACCCCTCCACTTT.

Here the CDR3 DNA reads TGTGCCAGCAGCACAGGACAGTGGGAGCAGTTCTTC. Its protein product is CASSTGQWEQFF. The rearrangement joins TRBV7-6 to TRBJ2-1, with TRBD1 as a possible D gene (6 bases). The CDR3 contains 12 residues. V lost 5 bases to trimming and J lost 10 bases, with 12 bases between them. Germline loops: CDR1 SGHVS, CDR2 FNYEAQ.

The rearrangement joins TRBV12-3 or TRBV12-4 to TRBJ1-2; TRBD1 matches 8 bases. J lost 4 bases, V lost 6 bases, and 4 bases had no gene match. The length of the CDR3 is 13 residues. The CDR3 region has the DNA TGTGCCAGCAGCTCCGACAGGGGCTATGGCTACACCTTC. It encodes CASSSDRGYGYTF.

This clone was counted a single time. This rearrangement joins TRBV21-1 to TRBJ2-5; the table's D call TRBD2 went unverified against the DNA. TRBV21-1 is shown as a pseudogene. The CDR3 is 19 amino acids. The CDR3 reads CASSRRKKPLTSSGETQYF. CDR3 in DNA: TGTGCCAGCAGCAGACGTAAAAAGCCGCTGACTAGCTCTGGAGAGACCCAGTACTTC.

The sample holds a few counts of this clone. This chain joins TRBV10-1 and TRBJ1-2; D gene uncertain. Germline V gene data show CDR1 as WNHNN and CDR2 as SYGVQD (reference sequence). The CDR3 consists of 13 residues. The V end was cut by 2 bases, the J end by 5 bases, with 9 bases between. CDR3 DNA sequence: TGCGCCAGCAGTGAGGGGCAGACGTATGGCTACACCTTC. Its protein is CASSEGQTYGYTF.

The chain employs TRBV19 and TRBJ2-5; 7 nucleotides match TRBD1. Germline V CDR1 and CDR2: LNHDA, SQIVND (reference sequence). Losses at the gene ends were 9 bases for V and 5 bases for J; bases not matched to a gene: 3. This CDR3 contains 11 residues. Here the CDR3 reads CARRQGETQYF. The CDR3 DNA follows: TGTGCCAGACGACAGGGCGAGACCCAGTACTTC.